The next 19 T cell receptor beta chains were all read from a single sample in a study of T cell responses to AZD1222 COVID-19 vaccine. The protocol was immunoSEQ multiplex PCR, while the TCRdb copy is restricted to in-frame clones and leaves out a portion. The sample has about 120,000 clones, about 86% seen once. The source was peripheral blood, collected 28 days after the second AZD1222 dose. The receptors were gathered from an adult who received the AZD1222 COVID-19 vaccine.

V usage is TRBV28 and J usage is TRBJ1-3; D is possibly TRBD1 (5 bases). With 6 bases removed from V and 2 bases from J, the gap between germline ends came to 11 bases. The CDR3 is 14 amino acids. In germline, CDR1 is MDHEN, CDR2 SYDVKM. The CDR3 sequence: CASRESGTGNTIYF. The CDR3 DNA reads TGTGCCAGCAGAGAATCAGGGACTGGAAACACCATATATTTT.

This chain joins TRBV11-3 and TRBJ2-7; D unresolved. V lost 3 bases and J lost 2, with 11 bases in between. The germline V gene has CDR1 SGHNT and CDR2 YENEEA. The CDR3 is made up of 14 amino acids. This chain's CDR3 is CASSLSALTYEQYF. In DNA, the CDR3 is TGTGCCAGCAGCTTGTCCGCCCTAACCTACGAGCAGTACTTC.

CDR3 sequence reads: CASSQENTEAFF. CDR3 in DNA: TGCGCCAGCAGCCAAGAAAACACTGAAGCTTTCTTT. The chain combines TRBV4-1 with TRBJ1-1; no reliable D call. This CDR3 spans 12 amino acids. Germline V lookup: CDR1 MGHRA, CDR2 YSYEKL. V lost 0 bases to trimming and J lost 2 bases, with 1 base between them.

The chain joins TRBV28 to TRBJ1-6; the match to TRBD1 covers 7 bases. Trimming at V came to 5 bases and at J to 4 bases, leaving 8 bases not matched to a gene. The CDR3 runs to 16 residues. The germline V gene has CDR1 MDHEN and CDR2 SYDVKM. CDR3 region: CASSDLPGQYNSPLHF. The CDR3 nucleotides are TGTGCCAGCAGTGACCTTCCGGGACAGTATAATTCACCCCTCCACTTT.

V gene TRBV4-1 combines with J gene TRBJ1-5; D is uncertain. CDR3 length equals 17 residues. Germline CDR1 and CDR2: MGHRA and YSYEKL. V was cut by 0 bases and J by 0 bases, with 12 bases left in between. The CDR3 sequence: CASSQDHGEGSNQPQHF. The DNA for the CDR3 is TGCGCCAGCAGCCAAGATCACGGGGAAGGTAGCAATCAGCCCCAGCATTTT.

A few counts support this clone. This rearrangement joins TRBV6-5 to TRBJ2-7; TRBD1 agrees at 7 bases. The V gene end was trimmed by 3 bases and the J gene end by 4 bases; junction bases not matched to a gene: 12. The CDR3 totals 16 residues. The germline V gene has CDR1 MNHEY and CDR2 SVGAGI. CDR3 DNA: TGTGCCAGCAGTTATTCTAGAGGGGGCTCCTCTTACGAGCAGTACTTC. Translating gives CASSYSRGGSSYEQYF.

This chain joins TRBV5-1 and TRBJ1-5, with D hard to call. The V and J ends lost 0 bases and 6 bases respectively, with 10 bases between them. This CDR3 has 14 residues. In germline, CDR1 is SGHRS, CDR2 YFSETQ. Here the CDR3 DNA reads TGCGCCAGCAGCTTGGGGTCAGAAGGTCAGCCCCAGCATTTT. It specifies CASSLGSEGQPQHF. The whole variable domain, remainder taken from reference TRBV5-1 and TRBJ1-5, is KAGVTQTPRYLIKTRGQQVTLSCSPISGHRSVSWYQQTPGQGLQFLFEYFSETQRNKGNFPGRFSGRQFSNSRSEMNVSTLELGDSALYLCASSLGSEGQPQHFGDGTRLSIL.

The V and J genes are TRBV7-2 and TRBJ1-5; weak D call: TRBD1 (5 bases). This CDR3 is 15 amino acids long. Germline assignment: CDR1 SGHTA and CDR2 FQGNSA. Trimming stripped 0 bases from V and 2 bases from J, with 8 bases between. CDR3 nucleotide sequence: TGTGCCAGCAGCTTAGCCAGGGCCGGCAATCAGCCCCAGCATTTT. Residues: CASSLARAGNQPQHF.

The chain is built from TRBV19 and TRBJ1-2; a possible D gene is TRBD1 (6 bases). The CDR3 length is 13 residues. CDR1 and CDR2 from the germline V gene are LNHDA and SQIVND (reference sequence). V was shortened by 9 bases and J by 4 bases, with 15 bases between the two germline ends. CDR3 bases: TGTGCCAGCAAATTACAGGGCGGCTATGGCTACACCTTC. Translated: CASKLQGGYGYTF.

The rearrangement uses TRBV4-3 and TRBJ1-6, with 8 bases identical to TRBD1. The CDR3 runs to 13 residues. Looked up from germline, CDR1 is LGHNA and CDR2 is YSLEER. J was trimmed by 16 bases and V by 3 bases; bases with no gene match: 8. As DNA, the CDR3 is TGCGCCAGCAGCCAGGGCGACAGGGGATTACTCCACTTT. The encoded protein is CASSQGDRGLLHF.

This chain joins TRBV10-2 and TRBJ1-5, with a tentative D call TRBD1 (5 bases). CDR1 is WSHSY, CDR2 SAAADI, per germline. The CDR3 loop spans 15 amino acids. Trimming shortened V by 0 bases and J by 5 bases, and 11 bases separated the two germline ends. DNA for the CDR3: TGCGCCAGCAGTGAGTCAGGGGCTACCTATCAGCCCCAGCATTTT. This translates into CASSESGATYQPQHF.

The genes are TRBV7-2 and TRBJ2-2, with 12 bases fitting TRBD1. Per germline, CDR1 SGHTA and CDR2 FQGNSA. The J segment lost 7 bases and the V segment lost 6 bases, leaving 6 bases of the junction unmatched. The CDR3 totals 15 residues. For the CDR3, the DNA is TGTGCCAGCAGGGGCGGGACAGGGGGCGGCGGGGAGCTGTTTTTT. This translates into CASRGGTGGGGELFF.

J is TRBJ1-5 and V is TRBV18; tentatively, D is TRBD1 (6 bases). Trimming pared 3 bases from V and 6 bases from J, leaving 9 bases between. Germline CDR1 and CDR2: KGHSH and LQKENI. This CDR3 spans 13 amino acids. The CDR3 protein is CASSPGTSQPQHF. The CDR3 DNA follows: TGTGCCAGCTCACCGGGGACAAGTCAGCCCCAGCATTTT.

CDR3: CASSSWGSNQPQHF. As DNA, the CDR3 is TGTGCCAGCAGTAGTTGGGGTAGCAATCAGCCCCAGCATTTT. The gene calls are TRBV27 and TRBJ1-5; no clear D gene. This CDR3 is built from 14 residues. Germline-derived CDR1 and CDR2 are MNHEY and SMNVEV (reference sequence). With 5 bases removed from V and 0 bases from J, the gap between germline ends came to 8 bases.

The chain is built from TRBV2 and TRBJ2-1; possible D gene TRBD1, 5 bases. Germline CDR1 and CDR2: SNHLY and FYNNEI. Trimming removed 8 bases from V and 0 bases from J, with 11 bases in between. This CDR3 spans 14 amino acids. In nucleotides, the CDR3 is TGTGCCAGCCTACAGGAGAGCTCCTACAATGAGCAGTTCTTC. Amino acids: CASLQESSYNEQFF.

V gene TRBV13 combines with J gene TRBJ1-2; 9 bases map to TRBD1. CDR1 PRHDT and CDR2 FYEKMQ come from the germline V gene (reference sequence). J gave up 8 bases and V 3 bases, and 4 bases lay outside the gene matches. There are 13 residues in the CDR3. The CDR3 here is CASSFGQGRGYTF. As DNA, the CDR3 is TGTGCCAGCAGCTTCGGACAGGGGAGAGGCTACACCTTC.

In nucleotides, the CDR3 is TGTGCCAGCAGGTACAGCCTAACCTCGAACACTGAAGCTTTCTTT. This encodes CASRYSLTSNTEAFF. This chain connects TRBV6-5 to TRBJ1-1, with unresolved D. V lost 6 bases to trimming and J lost 1 base, with 15 bases between them. CDR1 is MNHEY, CDR2 SVGAGI, per germline. The CDR3 length is 15 residues.

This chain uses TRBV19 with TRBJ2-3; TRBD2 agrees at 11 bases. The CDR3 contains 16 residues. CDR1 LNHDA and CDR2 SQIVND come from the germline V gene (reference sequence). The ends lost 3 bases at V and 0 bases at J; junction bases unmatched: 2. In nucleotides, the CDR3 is TGTGCCAGTAGTATTCTAGCGGGGGGCAGCACAGATACGCAGTATTTT. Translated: CASSILAGGSTDTQYF.

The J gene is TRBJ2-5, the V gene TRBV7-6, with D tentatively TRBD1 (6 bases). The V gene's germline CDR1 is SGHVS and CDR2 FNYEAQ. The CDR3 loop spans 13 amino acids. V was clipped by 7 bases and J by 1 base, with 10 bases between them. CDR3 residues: CASTAGVQETQYF. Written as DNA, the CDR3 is TGTGCCAGCACAGCAGGGGTCCAAGAGACCCAGTACTTC. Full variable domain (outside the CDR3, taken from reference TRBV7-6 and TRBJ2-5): GAGVSQSPRYKVTKRGQDVALRCDPISGHVSLYWYRQALGQGPEFLTYFNYEAQQDKSGLPNDRFSAERPEGSISTLTIQRTEQRDSAMYRCASTAGVQETQYFGPGTRLLVL.